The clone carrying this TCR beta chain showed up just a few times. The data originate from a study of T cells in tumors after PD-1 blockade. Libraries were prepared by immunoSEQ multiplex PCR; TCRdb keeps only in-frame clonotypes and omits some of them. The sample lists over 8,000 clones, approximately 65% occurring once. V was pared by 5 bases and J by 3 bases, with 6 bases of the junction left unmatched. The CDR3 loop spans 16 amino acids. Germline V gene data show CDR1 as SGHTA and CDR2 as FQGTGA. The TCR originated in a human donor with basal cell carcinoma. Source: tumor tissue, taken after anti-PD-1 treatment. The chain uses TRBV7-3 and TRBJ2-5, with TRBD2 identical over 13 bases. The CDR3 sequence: CASSTSGLAGEETQYF. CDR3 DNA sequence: TGTGCCAGCAGCACAAGTGGACTAGCGGGAGAAGAGACCCAGTACTTC.